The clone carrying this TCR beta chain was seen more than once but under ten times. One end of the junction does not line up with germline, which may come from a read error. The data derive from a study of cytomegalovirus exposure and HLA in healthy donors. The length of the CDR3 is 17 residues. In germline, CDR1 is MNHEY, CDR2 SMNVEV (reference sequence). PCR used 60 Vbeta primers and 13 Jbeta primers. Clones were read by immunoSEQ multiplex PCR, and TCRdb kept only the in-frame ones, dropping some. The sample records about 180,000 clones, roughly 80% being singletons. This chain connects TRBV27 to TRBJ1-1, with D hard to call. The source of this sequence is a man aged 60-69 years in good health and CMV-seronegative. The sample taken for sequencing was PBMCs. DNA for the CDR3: TGTGCCAGCAGTTTCGCGGGCCCCAGCATGATGAACCCTGAAGCTTTCTTT. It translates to CASSFAGPSMMNPEAFF.